The 26 T cell receptor beta chains below come from one sample, sequenced in a study of blood T cells in healthy people across ages. A second roughly 7 to 11 cycle PCR used barcoded and J-beta primers. TCRdb recomputed calls from the 5' RACE reads with MiXCR, one row per CDR3 protein. The sample consists of fewer than 600,000 distinct CDR3 sequences, 27% of them appearing once. This same sample was also part of a study on T cells of mothers and their children.

The source material was blood. Receptors originate from a boy younger than 10 in good health.

This sequence joins TRBV7-6 and TRBJ2-7; D gene uncertain. Germline V CDR1 and CDR2: SGHVS, FNYEAQ. This CDR3 has 14 amino acids. Trimming stripped 0 bases from V and 2 bases from J, with 8 bases between. The CDR3 nucleotides are TGTGCCAGCAGCTTAGCACCCGCCACCTACGAGCAGTACTTC. Amino acids: CASSLAPATYEQYF.

The chain employs TRBV25-1 and TRBJ1-1, with 10 bases matching TRBD1. Losses at the gene ends were 0 bases for V and 3 bases for J; bases not matched to a gene: 16. This CDR3 region has 20 residues. The germline CDR1 and CDR2 sequences are MGHDK and SYGVNS. CDR3 coding DNA: TGTGCCAGCAGTGAATATTGGGCTGGGACAGGGGACCGTCGGGACACTGAAGCTTTCTTT. Protein product: CASSEYWAGTGDRRDTEAFF.

The chain combines TRBV10-3 with TRBJ2-5, with 12 bases fitting TRBD2. Gene TRBJ2-1 matches the end of the DNA better, so the J call may be wrong. CDR1 ENHRY and CDR2 SYGVKD come from the germline V gene. This CDR3 is 16 amino acids long. In DNA form, the CDR3 reads TGTGCCATCAGTGAGGCTCTAGCGGGAGGGAACAATGAGCAGTTCTTC. Protein product: CAISEALAGGNNEQFF.

The J gene is TRBJ2-7, the V gene TRBV29-1, with TRBD2 matching over 7 bases. With V trimmed by 4 bases and J by 4 bases, 7 bases remained unmatched. This CDR3 contains 13 residues. Germline-derived CDR1 and CDR2 are SQVTM and ANQGSEA. The CDR3 DNA follows: TGCAGCGTTGCAGCGGGACTGTTTTACGAGCAGTACTTC. Its translation: CSVAAGLFYEQYF.

The CDR3 is CASSSVELGGIYRYGYTF. CDR3 nucleotide sequence: TGTGCCAGCAGCTCCGTCGAGTTGGGGGGGATTTATCGGTATGGCTACACCTTC. V is TRBV7-2 and J is TRBJ1-2, with D possibly TRBD1 on 5 matching bases. Looked up from germline, CDR1 is SGHTA and CDR2 is FQGNSA. Trimming took 4 bases from V and 5 from J, leaving 26 bases between them. The CDR3 extends over 18 amino acids.

The chain combines TRBV20-1 with TRBJ2-5, with D possibly TRBD2 on 6 matching bases. The CDR3 runs to 14 residues. Germline V lookup: CDR1 DFQATT, CDR2 SNEGSKA (reference sequence). The V end was cut by 6 bases, the J end by 2 bases, with 16 bases between. CDR3 protein: CSAPTSIVQETQYF. The CDR3 bases are TGCAGTGCCCCGACTAGTATCGTTCAAGAGACCCAGTACTTC.

This clonotype was picked up a small number of times. The V and J genes are TRBV6-5 and TRBJ1-3; D is undetermined. Trimming cost V 7 bases and J 0 bases, with 10 bases left between them. Germline V CDR1 and CDR2: MNHEY, SVGAGI. CDR3 size: 14 residues. The CDR3 region is CASIPTLSGNTIYF. The CDR3 DNA is TGTGCCAGCATCCCGACACTCTCTGGAAACACCATATATTTT.

The rearrangement links TRBV29-1 to TRBJ2-1, with TRBD1 as a possible D gene (5 bases). Germline V gene data show CDR1 as SQVTM and CDR2 as ANQGSEA. This CDR3 spans 14 amino acids. Trimming took 3 bases from V and 3 from J, leaving 12 bases between them. The CDR3 loop reads CSVDPTGNYNEQFF. CDR3 nucleotide sequence: TGCAGCGTTGACCCCACAGGTAACTACAATGAGCAGTTCTTC.

This clonotype was found a few times. This rearrangement joins TRBV12-3 or TRBV12-4 to TRBJ2-5; 8 positions match TRBD1. This CDR3 region has 14 residues. The ends lost 6 bases at V and 5 bases at J; junction bases unmatched: 8. In DNA form, the CDR3 reads TGTGCCAGCAGCCGGGACAGGTGGGGGGAGACCCAGTACTTC. Encoded protein: CASSRDRWGETQYF.

To note about this clonotype: At one boundary the junction diverges from the germline segment, which might be a read error. J is TRBJ2-4 and V is TRBV19; the match to TRBD2 covers 7 bases. This CDR3 has 15 amino acids. Germline assignment: CDR1 LNHDA and CDR2 SQIVND (reference sequence). CDR3 sequence: CASRIAGLTKNIQYF. The CDR3 DNA is TGTGCCAGTCGTATAGCGGGCTTAACCAAAAACATTCAGTACTTC.

The genes are TRBV3-1 and TRBJ1-2, with unresolved D. The V end was cut by 2 bases, the J end by 6 bases, with 10 bases between. CDR1 is LGHDT, CDR2 YNNKEL, per germline (reference sequence). The CDR3 spans 13 residues. The CDR3 bases are TGTGCCAGCAGCCAATTCGAACGGAATGGCTACACCTTC. Its protein is CASSQFERNGYTF.

A few counts support this clonotype. The CDR3 coding sequence is TGTGCCAGCAGACCCGACAGGGGCGGATACTATGGCTACACCTTC. Protein sequence: CASRPDRGGYYGYTF. V gene TRBV27 combines with J gene TRBJ1-2, with 8 bases matching TRBD1. Trimming took 6 bases from V and 3 from J; bases not matched to a gene: 9. The germline gives CDR1 MNHEY, CDR2 SMNVEV (reference sequence). The CDR3 is 15 amino acids.

This clonotype was picked up a small number of times. The CDR3 loop is CSATKQGAGSPLHF. DNA of the CDR3: TGCAGTGCTACAAAACAGGGGGCTGGATCACCCCTCCACTTT. V usage is TRBV20-1 and J usage is TRBJ1-6, with 9 positions matching TRBD1. Germline trimming cut 4 bases from V and 10 bases from J; bases unmatched to any gene: 8. The CDR3 consists of 14 residues. The germline V gene encodes CDR1 DFQATT and CDR2 SNEGSKA (reference sequence).

The sample holds a few counts of this clonotype. The rearrangement uses TRBV15 and TRBJ2-5, with no clear D. CDR3 length: 18 amino acids. Germline V gene lookup returns CDR1 LNHNV and CDR2 YYDKDF (reference sequence). Trimming stripped 2 bases from V and 3 bases from J, with 22 bases between. CDR3 nucleotides: TGTGCCACCAGCAGAACAGTCCCCATTCTAACGTTAGAAGAGACCCAGTACTTC. Translated, it gives CATSRTVPILTLEETQYF.

This clonotype was picked up one time. The chain employs TRBV20-1 and TRBJ2-7; D is perhaps TRBD1 (6 bases). This CDR3 has 11 amino acids. CDR1 and CDR2 from the germline V gene are DFQATT and SNEGSKA (reference sequence). The V end was cut by 3 bases, the J end by 5 bases, with 8 bases between. The DNA for the CDR3 is TGCAGTGCTAGTCAGGGGCACGAGCAGTACTTC. As protein: CSASQGHEQYF.

The sample holds a few counts of this clonotype. This rearrangement joins TRBV18 to TRBJ1-2, with D hard to call. CDR1 and CDR2 from the germline V gene are KGHSH and LQKENI. Trimming left V 3 bases short and J 5 bases short, with 13 bases between. This CDR3 is built from 14 residues. The CDR3 sequence: CASSPGGGDYGYTF. Here the CDR3 DNA reads TGTGCCAGCTCACCCGGCGGCGGCGATTATGGCTACACCTTC.

The V gene is TRBV10-3, the J gene TRBJ2-6; D remains unclear. The germline V gene encodes CDR1 ENHRY and CDR2 SYGVKD. This CDR3 is built from 16 residues. V gave up 10 bases and J gave up 0 bases, with 16 bases separating them. The chain's CDR3 is CASGPPSPSGANVLTF. CDR3 nucleotide sequence: TGTGCCAGCGGACCCCCATCTCCCTCTGGGGCCAACGTCCTGACTTTC.

This clonotype was counted only a few times. The chain has TRBV7-9 and TRBJ1-4; D is unclear. In germline, CDR1 is SEHNR, CDR2 FQNEAQ (reference sequence). Trimming cost V 2 bases and J 4 bases, with 11 bases left between them. The CDR3 length is 15 residues. CDR3 residues: CASSLSGFGNEKLFF. The CDR3 bases are TGTGCCAGCAGCTTATCCGGGTTTGGTAATGAAAAACTGTTTTTT.

This sequence joins TRBV6-1 and TRBJ2-7; D not resolved. Germline CDR1 is MNHNS and CDR2 is SASEGT. There are 13 residues in the CDR3. The V end lost 0 bases, the J end lost 6 bases, and 9 bases lay between the germline ends. CDR3 in amino acids: CASSEAPSREQYF. For the CDR3, the DNA is TGTGCCAGCAGTGAAGCCCCCAGCCGCGAGCAGTACTTC.

The chain combines TRBV29-1 with TRBJ1-4; the match to TRBD1 covers 8 bases. CDR3 length: 13 amino acids. V was pared by 6 bases and J by 5 bases, with 5 bases of the junction left unmatched. Germline V gene lookup returns CDR1 SQVTM and CDR2 ANQGSEA. CDR3 protein: CSVGYRGNEKLFF. CDR3 coding DNA: TGCAGCGTGGGGTACAGGGGGAATGAAAAACTGTTTTTT.

The CDR3 protein is CASSYEGWANTEAFF. Here the CDR3 DNA reads TGTGCCAGCAGTTACGAGGGGTGGGCGAACACTGAAGCTTTCTTT. The chain carries TRBV6-5 and TRBJ1-1; tentative D call: TRBD1 (5 bases). V was clipped by 2 bases and J by 1 base, with 11 bases between them. CDR1 is MNHEY and CDR2 is SVGAGI in the germline V gene. The CDR3 has 15 residues.

This clonotype occurred a few times. The CDR3 region has the DNA TGTGCCAGCAGTTACACGGGACAGAACACTGAAGCTTTCTTT. Protein sequence: CASSYTGQNTEAFF. The chain employs TRBV6-2 or TRBV6-3 and TRBJ1-1, with a possible D match to TRBD1 (6 bases). Germline V gives CDR1 MNHEY, CDR2 SVGEGT. V was trimmed by 2 bases and J by 1 base, leaving 8 bases between them. The CDR3 extends over 14 amino acids.

The chain is built from TRBV10-2 and TRBJ2-3, with D hard to call. This CDR3 region has 14 residues. V lost 0 bases, J lost 5 bases, and 9 bases lay in between. Germline V gene lookup returns CDR1 WSHSY and CDR2 SAAADI. The CDR3 protein is CASSESRKLDTQYF. CDR3 DNA sequence: TGCGCCAGCAGTGAGTCCAGGAAGTTAGATACGCAGTATTTT.

CDR3 amino acids: CASSLEAGRGSSYEQYF. The CDR3 bases are TGTGCCAGCAGCTTAGAGGCGGGGCGGGGTAGCTCCTACGAGCAGTACTTC. V usage is TRBV11-2 and J usage is TRBJ2-7; tentative D call: TRBD2 (6 bases). This CDR3 contains 17 residues. The V gene lost 0 bases and the J gene lost 0 bases, with 15 bases spanning the gap. The germline V gene encodes CDR1 SGHAT and CDR2 FQNNGV.

The V call is TRBV6-5, the J call TRBJ2-1; possible D gene TRBD1, 6 bases. The last part of the DNA fits TRBJ2-7 better; the J call may be wrong. The CDR3 is made up of 13 amino acids. CDR1 and CDR2 from the germline V gene are MNHEY and SVGAGI. Here the CDR3 reads CASKRQVNYEQYF. CDR3 nucleotide sequence: TGTGCCAGCAAGAGACAGGTAAACTACGAGCAGTACTTC.

This clonotype was observed a few times. The chain is built from TRBV9 and TRBJ2-5; possibly TRBD1 or TRBD2 for D (6 bases each). The J call may be in error: the DNA end matches TRBJ2-7 better. This CDR3 spans 15 amino acids. Germline loops: CDR1 SGDLS, CDR2 YYNGEE. CDR3 loop: CASSVGGGTLGEQYF. As DNA, the CDR3 is TGTGCCAGCAGCGTTGGAGGGGGAACCCTCGGCGAGCAGTACTTC.